The 18 T cell receptor beta chains given below trace back to one sample, sequenced in a study of regulatory T cells in long-lasting Graves disease (dated by TCRdb to the early 2020s). Reading the label with the study, this specimen's time point is: newly diagnosed GD, antithyroid drugs for less than 3 months. For both TCR sequencing and RNA sequencing, RNA was extracted from PBMCs using TRIzol. The receptor library was made with multiplex PCR. Sequencing was performed on an Illumina HiSeq 4000. To build TCR beta libraries, CDR3 regions were amplified by Arm-PCR using iRepertoire HTBI primers. In TCRdb, the public reads were trimmed at Q25 with fastp and aligned with MiXCR, with productive beta chains retained. Rows matching on CDR3 protein sequence are summarized as one entry with the most common DNA and genes. The table for this sample lists under 450,000 distinct CDR3 sequences; about 10% of them were counted only once. Jointly, the top ten make up approximately 17% of the sample.

The same data also went into a second study, on T cells in Graves' hyperthyroidism and ophthalmopathy.

The sequences come from peripheral blood mononuclear cells (PBMCs), collected at new diagnosis, from a patient treated with antithyroid drugs. Every receptor here comes from a woman between 18 and 29 years old with Graves disease. Donor details come from another sample of the same person, matched by shared clones.

The V call is TRBV3-1, the J call TRBJ2-6, with 7 bases that match TRBD1. Germline V gene data show CDR1 as LGHDT and CDR2 as YNNKEL (reference sequence). The CDR3 length is 20 residues. After removal of 1 base from V and 0 bases from J, the junction contained 12 bases not matched to a gene. The DNA for the CDR3 is TGTGCCAGCAGCCAAGCTCGGCACAGGGGCCGACGCTCTGGGGCCAACGTCCTGACTTTC. Translated: CASSQARHRGRRSGANVLTF.

V gene TRBV11-1 combines with J gene TRBJ2-7, with TRBD1 matching 12 bases. Losses at the gene ends were 4 bases for V and 5 bases for J; bases not matched to a gene: 6. CDR1 is SGHAT, CDR2 FQDESV, per germline (reference sequence). This CDR3 is 15 amino acids long. CDR3: CASSYGTGGRHEQYF. The CDR3, as DNA: TGTGCCAGCAGCTACGGGACAGGGGGCCGCCACGAGCAGTACTTC.

There are many counts of this clonotype. This chain links TRBV12-3 or TRBV12-4 with TRBJ2-3; 10 bases match TRBD2. This CDR3 comprises 15 residues. The trim removed 6 bases at V and 1 base at J, leaving 4 bases unmatched. CDR3 DNA: TGTGCCAGCAGGGTAGCGGGAGGCGGCACAGATACGCAGTATTTT. It yields the protein CASRVAGGGTDTQYF.

CDR3 sequence: CASSSSMRPSGILYEQYF. CDR3 nucleotides: TGTGCCAGCAGTTCGTCGATGAGACCCAGCGGGATTCTCTACGAGCAGTACTTC. V and J are TRBV6-2 or TRBV6-3 and TRBJ2-7; TRBD2 matches 7 bases. CDR1 MNHEY and CDR2 SVGEGT come from the germline V gene. The V segment lost 4 bases and the J segment 3 bases; nucleotides outside the gene matches: 18. The CDR3 is 18 amino acids.

This clonotype was recorded many times. The chain joins TRBV6-5 to TRBJ1-1; tentative D call: TRBD1 (5 bases). V was cut by 2 bases and J by 2 bases, with 9 bases left in between. Per germline, CDR1 MNHEY and CDR2 SVGAGI. The length of the CDR3 is 14 residues. CDR3 in DNA: TGTGCCAGCAGTTACGGGGCGGACAACACTGAAGCTTTCTTT. The encoded protein is CASSYGADNTEAFF.

This clonotype was found many times. The chain joins TRBV6-1 to TRBJ1-1, with D possibly matching TRBD1 (6 bases). The CDR3 extends over 16 amino acids. The germline CDR1 and CDR2 sequences are MNHNS and SASEGT. V lost 4 bases, J lost 0 bases, and 15 bases lay in between. CDR3 residues: CASSGGGRTLNTEAFF. The CDR3 nucleotides read TGTGCCAGCAGTGGAGGGGGGCGGACGCTGAACACTGAAGCTTTCTTT.

About this clonotype itself: A clone one base away is much larger, so this may be a read error. J is TRBJ2-3 and V is TRBV6-2 or TRBV6-3; 8 bases fit TRBD2. This CDR3 has 13 amino acids. Unmatched junction bases numbered 3, after V lost 6 bases and J lost 4 bases. Looked up from germline, CDR1 is MNHEY and CDR2 is SVGEGT. CDR3 sequence: CASRVSGADTQYF. In DNA, the CDR3 is TGTGCCAGCAGGGTTAGCGGGGCAGATACGCAGTATTTT.

This clonotype was observed many times. The V gene is TRBV11-1, the J gene TRBJ1-1, with D uncertain. CDR1 is SGHAT and CDR2 is FQDESV in the germline V gene (reference sequence). V gave up 1 base and J gave up 6 bases, with 12 bases separating them. This CDR3 region has 14 residues. This CDR3 is CASSLVLGRAEAFF. CDR3 nucleotide sequence: TGTGCCAGCAGCTTAGTCTTAGGGAGAGCTGAAGCTTTCTTT.

This clonotype has just a few counts. The junction and the germline gene differ at one end; a read error may be behind it. The chain combines TRBV19 with TRBJ1-1; a possible D gene is TRBD1 (5 bases). The CDR3 totals 15 residues. CDR1 is LNHDA and CDR2 is SQIVND in the germline V gene (reference sequence). The CDR3 spells CASSIWGPINTKAFF. The CDR3 bases are TGTGCCAGTAGTATTTGGGGACCCATCAACACTAAAGCTTTCTTT.

This clonotype was seen many times. The chain carries TRBV11-2 and TRBJ1-2, with D unresolved. V lost 1 base and J 2 bases, leaving 11 bases between the germline ends. CDR1 and CDR2 (germline): SGHAT, FQNNGV. This CDR3 is built from 15 residues. Here the CDR3 reads CASSLGAGLNYGYTF. The DNA for the CDR3 is TGTGCCAGCAGCTTAGGTGCAGGACTGAACTATGGCTACACCTTC.

This clonotype was picked up many times. This rearrangement joins TRBV20-1 to TRBJ2-5; the match to TRBD2 covers 9 bases. This CDR3 is 15 amino acids long. J was trimmed by 5 bases and V by 3 bases; bases with no gene match: 10. Germline CDR1 and CDR2: DFQATT and SNEGSKA (reference sequence). CDR3: CSASPGTSTRETQYF. In DNA, the CDR3 is TGCAGTGCTAGTCCCGGGACTAGCACCAGGGAGACCCAGTACTTC.

This clonotype has ten or more counts. The chain couples TRBV6-1 to TRBJ2-5; 9 bases are shared with TRBD2. The CDR3 loop spans 19 amino acids. Germline V gene data show CDR1 as MNHNS and CDR2 as SASEGT. The junction had 23 bases not matched to a gene; V was cut back by 7 bases and J by 5 bases. As DNA, the CDR3 is TGTGCCAGCACCAAATTCAGGACTAGCGCCTCACCAACCAAGGAGACCCAGTACTTC. As protein: CASTKFRTSASPTKETQYF.

This clonotype has ten or more counts. The rearrangement uses TRBV3-1 and TRBJ2-1; D not certain. CDR3 length equals 14 residues. V was clipped by 4 bases and J by 5 bases, with 12 bases between them. Germline V gene lookup returns CDR1 LGHDT and CDR2 YNNKEL (reference sequence). The CDR3 nucleotides are TGTGCCAGCAGCCCCACGAGCACCAACAATGAGCAGTTCTTC. This translates into CASSPTSTNNEQFF.

This clonotype was counted many times. The chain uses TRBV12-3 or TRBV12-4 and TRBJ1-2; TRBD1 might be the D (5 bases). V was clipped by 5 bases and J by 0 bases, with 13 bases between them. There are 15 residues in the CDR3. This chain's CDR3 is CASSGGTGSNYGYTF. For the CDR3, the DNA is TGTGCCAGCAGTGGGGGGACCGGTTCTAACTATGGCTACACCTTC.

The chain uses TRBV12-3 or TRBV12-4 and TRBJ2-1, with D perhaps TRBD1 (8 bases). The CDR3 has 17 residues. V gave up 3 bases and J gave up 6 bases, with 21 bases separating them. The CDR3 reads CASSFSRGDRTFNEQFF. DNA for the CDR3: TGTGCCAGCAGTTTCAGTCGGGGGGACAGGACCTTCAATGAGCAGTTCTTC.

This clonotype was counted ten times or more. The rearrangement joins TRBV27 to TRBJ2-7; D may be TRBD1 (6 bases). CDR3 length equals 15 residues. Deletions cut 7 bases from V and 0 bases from J, with 16 bases between. The germline gives CDR1 MNHEY, CDR2 SMNVEV (reference sequence). Here the CDR3 reads CASTPRGGSSYEQYF. In DNA form, the CDR3 reads TGTGCCAGCACCCCCCGAGGGGGTTCCTCCTACGAGCAGTACTTC.

A note on this clonotype: It may be a read error: a sequence one base away is much more abundant. The CDR3 here is CASGLQATGELLF. CDR3 in DNA: TGTGCTAGTGGTTTGCAGGCCACCGGGGAGCTGCTTTTT. V gene TRBV12-5 combines with J gene TRBJ2-2, with D perhaps TRBD2 (5 bases). Germline-derived CDR1 and CDR2 are LGHNT and FRNRAP. The CDR3 has 13 amino acids.

The sample holds a few counts of this clonotype. The chain recombines TRBV9 with TRBJ2-1; 10 bases agree with TRBD2. From germline, CDR1 is SGDLS and CDR2 YYNGEE. The CDR3 spans 17 residues. Losses at the gene ends were 0 bases for V and 7 bases for J; bases not matched to a gene: 10. The CDR3 reads CASSVASGGLRGNEQFF. The CDR3 coding sequence is TGTGCCAGCAGCGTAGCTAGCGGGGGCCTAAGGGGTAATGAGCAGTTCTTC.